Listed here are 15 T cell receptor beta chains from one sample, sequenced in a study of shared clonotypes between healthy human individuals. The protocol was immunoSEQ multiplex PCR, while the TCRdb copy is restricted to in-frame clones and leaves out a portion. The data hold about 99,000 clones, with approximately 51% observed a single time. The specimen sequenced was PBMCs. The source is a woman aged 40 to 50 in good health. Some clones in this sample may be carry-over from other donors' samples.

There are many counts of this clone. CDR3 residues: CASSRRDRPPNTEAFF. CDR3 DNA: TGTGCCAGCAGCCGTCGGGACAGACCGCCGAACACTGAAGCTTTCTTT. The rearrangement joins TRBV5-4 to TRBJ1-1; 7 bases agree with TRBD1. V shed 4 bases, J shed 1 base, and the junction held 10 bases outside the gene matches. Germline assignment: CDR1 SGHNT and CDR2 YYREEE (reference sequence). The CDR3 loop spans 16 amino acids.

The chain recombines TRBV6-5 with TRBJ2-4, with TRBD2 matching 9 bases. After removal of 7 bases from V and 9 bases from J, the junction contained 10 bases not matched to a gene. There are 14 residues in the CDR3. The germline CDR1 and CDR2 sequences are MNHEY and SVGAGI. The CDR3 region has the DNA TGTGCCAGCACGGCGGGAGGGCCCTCAGGCATTCAGTACTTC. The encoded protein is CASTAGGPSGIQYF.

Details on this clone: One junction end does not reproduce the germline sequence, and a read error may be involved. This sequence joins TRBV6-6 and TRBJ2-3; 11 bases align to TRBD2. This CDR3 spans 15 amino acids. Germline loops: CDR1 MNHNY, CDR2 SVGAGI (reference sequence). The CDR3 is CAISGASGRRDTQYF. CDR3 sequence (DNA): TGTGCCATCAGTGGAGCTAGCGGGAGGAGAGATACGCAGTATTTT.

In its sample, this clone was seen once. The chain employs TRBV11-3 and TRBJ1-1; 8 positions agree with TRBD1. The J segment lost 5 bases and the V segment lost 4 bases, leaving 6 bases of the junction unmatched. Germline lookup yields CDR1 SGHNT and CDR2 YENEEA. The CDR3 contains 14 residues. The CDR3 coding sequence is TGTGCCAGCAGCTCCGAGACAGGGGTAACTGAAGCTTTCTTT. Its protein product is CASSSETGVTEAFF. The full variable domain, with the rest looked up from reference TRBV11-3 and TRBJ1-1, is EAGVVQSPRYKIIEKKQPVAFWCNPISGHNTLYWYLQNLGQGPELLIRYENEEAVDDSQLPKDRFSAERLKGVDSTLKIQPAELGDSAVYLCASSSETGVTEAFFGQGTRLTVV.

The chain uses TRBV6-4 and TRBJ2-3, with D possibly matching TRBD2 (6 bases). The germline CDR1 and CDR2 sequences are MRHNA and SNTAGT. The CDR3 has 14 residues. Trimming cost V 2 bases and J 3 bases, with 9 bases left between them. The CDR3 here is CASSDPGTTDTQYF. The CDR3 DNA reads as TGTGCCAGCAGTGACCCCGGGACTACAGATACGCAGTATTTT.

V gene TRBV6-1 combines with J gene TRBJ2-7; 9 bases line up with TRBD2. The germline V gene has CDR1 MNHNS and CDR2 SASEGT. Trimming removed 3 bases from V and 5 bases from J; junction bases left unmatched: 8. The CDR3 has 15 amino acids. The CDR3 nucleotides read TGTGCCAGCAGTGAGTCCGCGGGAGGGCCCCACGAGCAGTACTTC. Its protein is CASSESAGGPHEQYF.

The chain joins TRBV25-1 to TRBJ2-7, with D perhaps given as TRBD1 or TRBD2 (6 bases each). Germline V gives CDR1 MGHDK, CDR2 SYGVNS. V was shortened by 7 bases and J by 6 bases, with 16 bases between the two germline ends. CDR3 length equals 13 residues. CDR3 sequence: CASKWGATGEQYF. The DNA of the CDR3 is TGTGCCAGCAAGTGGGGGGCGACGGGCGAGCAGTACTTC.

This clone was counted at least ten times. The gene calls are TRBV4-1 and TRBJ2-7, with 11 bases lining up with TRBD2. The germline V gene has CDR1 MGHRA and CDR2 YSYEKL. Unmatched junction bases numbered 3, after V lost 5 bases and J lost 3 bases. The CDR3 spans 14 residues. This CDR3 is CASSRGTSGYEQYF. The CDR3, as DNA: TGCGCCAGCAGCAGGGGGACTAGCGGCTACGAGCAGTACTTC.

Worth noting for this clone: A far larger clone is one base from this, pointing to a likely read error. This sample also contains other DNA sequences that code for the same CDR3. V usage is TRBV30 and J usage is TRBJ2-5, with 10 nucleotides matching TRBD2. Per the germline V gene, CDR1 is GTSNPN and CDR2 is SVGIG (reference sequence). The CDR3 totals 13 residues. J lost 4 bases, V lost 3 bases, and 2 bases had no gene match. As DNA, the CDR3 is TGTGCCTGGAGCCGACTAGCGGGAGAGACCCAGTACTTC. Translated: CAWSRLAGETQYF.

Here the CDR3 reads CASSQVQGGNYGYTF. The DNA for the CDR3 is TGTGCCAGCAGCCAAGTGCAGGGGGGCAACTATGGCTACACCTTC. The chain is built from TRBV4-2 and TRBJ1-2, with 7 positions matching TRBD1. This CDR3 has 15 amino acids. CDR1 LGHNA and CDR2 YNFKEQ come from the germline V gene. V shed 1 base and J 2 bases; nucleotides not matched to a gene: 4.

The table lists this clone with many counts. The rearrangement uses TRBV5-8 and TRBJ1-5; the D gene is possibly TRBD1 (5 bases). Trimming pared 2 bases from V and 7 bases from J, leaving 10 bases between. Germline V gene sequence: CDR1 SGHTS, CDR2 YDEGEE. There are 13 residues in the CDR3. The CDR3, as DNA: TGTGCCAGCAGCTTTCGTGGGGGACAGCCCCAGCATTTT. Residues: CASSFRGGQPQHF.

The sample holds many counts of this clone. V gene TRBV30 combines with J gene TRBJ2-7, with D unclear. CDR1 GTSNPN and CDR2 SVGIG come from the germline V gene (reference sequence). The CDR3 sequence is 17 residues long. The V gene lost 1 base and the J gene lost 0 bases, with 19 bases spanning the gap. The CDR3 bases are TGTGCCTGGAGTGACCCCCGCCTACGGGCGCACTCCTACGAGCAGTACTTC. Translating it yields CAWSDPRLRAHSYEQYF.

This clone occurred a few times. The genes are TRBV20-1 and TRBJ2-5, with D maybe TRBD2 (7 bases). V lost 5 bases to trimming and J lost 11 bases, with 15 bases between them. CDR1 and CDR2 from the germline V gene are DFQATT and SNEGSKA (reference sequence). This CDR3 is built from 11 residues. The CDR3 sequence: CSADRGREQYF. The DNA for the CDR3 is TGCAGTGCTGATAGGGGGAGGGAGCAGTACTTC.

This clone was seen a handful of times. The rearrangement joins TRBV27 to TRBJ2-7; 10 positions match TRBD2. Trimming cost V 6 bases and J 5 bases; bases outside gene matches: 7. The CDR3 runs 14 residues. Germline V CDR1 and CDR2: MNHEY, SMNVEV (reference sequence). The CDR3 spells CASSPAGGFHEQYF. In nucleotides, the CDR3 is TGTGCCAGCAGCCCAGCGGGGGGGTTCCACGAGCAGTACTTC.

This sequence joins TRBV6-1 and TRBJ1-5; 7 bases are shared with TRBD1. The CDR3 has 14 residues. Trimming took 6 bases from V and 4 from J; bases not matched to a gene: 6. Germline-derived CDR1 and CDR2 are MNHNS and SASEGT. The DNA of the CDR3 is TGTGCCAGCAGACCCGGGACAGCGAATCAGCCCCAGCATTTT. The encoded protein is CASRPGTANQPQHF.